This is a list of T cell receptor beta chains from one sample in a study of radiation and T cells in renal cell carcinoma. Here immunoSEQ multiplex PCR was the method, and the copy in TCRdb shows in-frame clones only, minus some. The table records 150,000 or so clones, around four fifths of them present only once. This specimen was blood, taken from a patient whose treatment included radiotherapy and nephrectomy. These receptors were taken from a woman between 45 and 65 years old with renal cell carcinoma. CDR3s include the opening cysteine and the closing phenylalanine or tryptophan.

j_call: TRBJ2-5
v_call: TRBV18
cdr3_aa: CASSPGRVQETQYF

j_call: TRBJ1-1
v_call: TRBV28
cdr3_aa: CASIVKAEAFF

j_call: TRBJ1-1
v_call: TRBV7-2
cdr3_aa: CASSLVAESNTEAFF

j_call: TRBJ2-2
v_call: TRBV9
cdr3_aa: CASSPLAGVSTGELFF

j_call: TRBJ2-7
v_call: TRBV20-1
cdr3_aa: CSATHAYEQYF

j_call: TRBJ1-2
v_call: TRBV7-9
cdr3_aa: CASSPTEYYGYTF

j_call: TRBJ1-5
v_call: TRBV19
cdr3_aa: CASRTGDQPQHF

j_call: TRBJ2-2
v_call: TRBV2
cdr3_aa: CASSLGIGGELFF

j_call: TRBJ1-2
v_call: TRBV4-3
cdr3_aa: CASSQDHSVYGYTF

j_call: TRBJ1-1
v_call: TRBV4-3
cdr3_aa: CASSQEWTLNTEAFF

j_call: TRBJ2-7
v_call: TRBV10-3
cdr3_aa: CAIRIGLAEYEQYF

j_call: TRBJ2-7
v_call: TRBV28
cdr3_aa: CASVGRDPPYEQYF

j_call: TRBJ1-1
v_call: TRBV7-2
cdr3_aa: CASSPPKPTEAFF

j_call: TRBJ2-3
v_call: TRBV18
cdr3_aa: CASSPLGQGDADTQYF

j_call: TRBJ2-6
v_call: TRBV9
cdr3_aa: CASSPWTGGSGANVLTF

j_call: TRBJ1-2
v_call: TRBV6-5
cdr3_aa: CASSYSMDRGPDGYTF

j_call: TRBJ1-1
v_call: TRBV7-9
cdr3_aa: CASTAAGNTEAFF

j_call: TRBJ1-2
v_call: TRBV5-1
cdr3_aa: CASSYDGEGHGYTF

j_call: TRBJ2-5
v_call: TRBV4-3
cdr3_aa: CASSQDWGQGVETQYF

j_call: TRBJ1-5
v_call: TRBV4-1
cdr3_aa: CASSQEGAGDQPQHF

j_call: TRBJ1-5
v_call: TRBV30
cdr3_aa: CAWRVAGPGPQHF

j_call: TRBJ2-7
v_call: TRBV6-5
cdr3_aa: CASSYSGDRDYEQYF

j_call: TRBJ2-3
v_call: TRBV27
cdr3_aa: CASSTRGGSGTDTQYF

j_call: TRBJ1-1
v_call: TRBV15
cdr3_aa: CATSRTTSGLENTEAFF

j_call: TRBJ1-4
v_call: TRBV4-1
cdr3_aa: CASSPAGQSNEKLFF